This is a list of T cell receptor beta chains from one sample in a study of siplizumab effects on memory and regulatory T cells. The assay was immunoSEQ multiplex PCR, and TCRdb's table has in-frame clones only and misses some. The sample shows about 120,000 clones, roughly 92% of them seen only once. The sequenced sample was CD4+ T cells sorted from blood. These receptors came from a human donor in good health. The CDR3 runs from the conserved cysteine through the conserved F or W. Each record gives: clone size, V gene, J gene, D gene, CDR3 protein. D genes are given only for firm matches. Clone size is given for some rows only: seen once, a few or many times, or a class if the clone is expanded.

>NA|TRBV4-1|TRBJ2-3|TRBD2
CASSQVGLVVADTQYF
>NA|TRBV6-5|TRBJ2-1|TRBD2
CASSFEAGEANEQFF
>NA|TRBV5-1|TRBJ2-5|NA
CASSPGSSQETQYF
>NA|TRBV5-6|TRBJ2-7|TRBD1
CASSDLDRGYEQYF
>NA|TRBV6-5|TRBJ2-3|NA
CASSSVGADTQYF
>NA|TRBV27|TRBJ2-6|TRBD1
CASSPRQGPVSGANVLTF
>NA|TRBV7-6|TRBJ2-5|NA
CASSPGETQYF
>NA|TRBV19|TRBJ2-7|NA
CASSSGSLGVHEQYF
>NA|TRBV14|TRBJ1-1|NA
CASSQEGGKGITEAFF
>many|TRBV9|TRBJ2-1|TRBD2
CASSVDPGGPNEQFF
>NA|TRBV5-4|TRBJ1-1|NA
CASSLVLKSNGPINTEAFF
>NA|TRBV6-6|TRBJ1-1|TRBD1
CASKDRLNTEAFF
>NA|TRBV2|TRBJ2-2|TRBD2
CASSMGGGRTGELFF
>NA|TRBV15|TRBJ2-7|NA
CATSTGAHEQYF
>NA|TRBV15|TRBJ2-1|NA
CATSRGRGLGNEQFF